The T cell receptor (beta chain) under discussion was sequenced for a study of graft-versus-host responses after intestinal transplantation. Regarding this clone: Its antigen remains unknown.

V was pared by 1 base and J by 7 bases, with 13 bases of the junction left unmatched. The CDR3 runs 18 residues. Germline V lookup: CDR1 MNHNS, CDR2 SASEGT. Repertoires were generated with immunoSEQ multiplex PCR, while TCRdb's copy carries only in-frame clones and drops some. The table shows about 100,000 clones, with about 89% occurring only once. Study-wide findings and caveats: GvH clone levels peaked in circulation, and this peak was associated with early post-transplant HvG declines. Detection of GvH clones occurred in recipient marrow, and some had their first appearance in ileum or blood.

The chain carries TRBV6-1 and TRBJ2-1, with 10 bases fitting TRBD1. This TCR derives from a human donor who received an intestinal transplant. Sequencing used unstimulated CD8+ T cells sorted from spleen or lymph node cells, obtained before intestinal transplant. The CDR3 sequence: CASSEDPSWDRGRNEQFF. Written as DNA, the CDR3 is TGTGCCAGCAGTGAAGATCCTAGCTGGGACAGGGGACGAAATGAGCAGTTCTTC.